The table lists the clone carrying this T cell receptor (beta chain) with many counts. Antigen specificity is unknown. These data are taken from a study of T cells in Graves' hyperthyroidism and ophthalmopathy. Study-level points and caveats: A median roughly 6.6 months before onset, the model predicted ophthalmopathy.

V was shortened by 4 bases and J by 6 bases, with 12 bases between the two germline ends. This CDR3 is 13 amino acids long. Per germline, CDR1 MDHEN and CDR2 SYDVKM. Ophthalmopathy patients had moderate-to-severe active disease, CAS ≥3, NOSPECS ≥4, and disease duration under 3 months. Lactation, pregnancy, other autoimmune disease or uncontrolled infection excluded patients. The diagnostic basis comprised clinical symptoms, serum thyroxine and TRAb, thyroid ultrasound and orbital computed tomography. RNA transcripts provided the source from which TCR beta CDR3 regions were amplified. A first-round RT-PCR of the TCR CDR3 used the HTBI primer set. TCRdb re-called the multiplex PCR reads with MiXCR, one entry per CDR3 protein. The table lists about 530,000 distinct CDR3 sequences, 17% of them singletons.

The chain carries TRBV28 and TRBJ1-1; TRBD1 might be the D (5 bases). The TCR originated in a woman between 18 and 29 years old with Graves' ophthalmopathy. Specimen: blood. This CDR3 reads CASSSTGPPEAFF. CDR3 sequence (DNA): TGTGCCAGCAGTTCTACAGGCCCCCCTGAAGCTTTCTTT.